Below, 31 T cell receptor beta chains from the same sample are listed, as sequenced in a study of vaccination effects on CD4 cells after COVID-19. A 10-day culture period preceded the isolation of CD4+ T cells. Each participant was given two doses of one vaccine (BNT162b2 or mRNA-1273). Sequencing used immunoSEQ multiplex PCR; TCRdb keeps in-frame clones, though not all of them. The sample has around 62,000 clones; 70% to 75% are singletons. Their cognate antigens are unknown. The material was CD4+ T cells from PBMCs cultured without peptide, obtained after COVID-19 vaccination. The receptor set was obtained from a human donor who received a COVID-19 vaccine.

This clone was counted a few times. The chain recombines TRBV5-1 with TRBJ2-5; no clear D gene. CDR3 size: 13 residues. Looked up from germline, CDR1 is SGHRS and CDR2 is YFSETQ. The V end was cut by 4 bases, the J end by 3 bases, with 10 bases between. In DNA form, the CDR3 reads TGCGCCAGCAGCGCGACTGGGGAAGAGACCCAGTACTTC. Its translation: CASSATGEETQYF.

This sequence joins TRBV7-8 and TRBJ1-1; no definite D call. The V gene's germline CDR1 is SGHVS and CDR2 FQNEAQ. This CDR3 spans 13 amino acids. The germline V and J ends were trimmed by 5 bases and 0 bases, with 7 bases remaining between them. The CDR3 is CASSLYMNTEAFF. In DNA, the CDR3 is TGTGCCAGCAGCCTTTACATGAACACTGAAGCTTTCTTT.

This clone was counted once. The CDR3 bases are TGTGCCAGCAGGGGGACAGCCGGGCGCAATCAGCCCCAGCATTTT. Translated, it gives CASRGTAGRNQPQHF. The genes are TRBV6-5 and TRBJ1-5; the match to TRBD1 covers 7 bases. The CDR3 runs to 15 residues. V was clipped by 6 bases and J by 2 bases; unmatched bases: 7. CDR1 MNHEY and CDR2 SVGAGI come from the germline V gene.

The rearrangement uses TRBV5-1 and TRBJ1-1; TRBD1 matches 10 bases. Germline CDR1 and CDR2: SGHRS and YFSETQ. CDR3 length: 15 residues. The J segment lost 1 base and the V segment lost 5 bases, leaving 5 bases of the junction unmatched. For the CDR3, the DNA is TGCGCCAGCAGTTATCGACAGGGGGCGAACACTGAAGCTTTCTTT. Residues: CASSYRQGANTEAFF.

The chain employs TRBV5-4 and TRBJ2-2; no reliable D call. This CDR3 contains 14 residues. V was pared by 3 bases and J by 6 bases, with 12 bases between. Looked up from germline, CDR1 is SGHNT and CDR2 is YYREEE (reference sequence). The DNA of the CDR3 is TGTGCCAGCAGCTACATTAACGAGGCCGGGGAGCTGTTTTTT. Translated: CASSYINEAGELFF. Filled out from reference TRBV5-4 and TRBJ2-2, the complete variable domain reads ETGVTQSPTHLIKTRGQQVTLRCSSQSGHNTVSWYQQALGQGPQFIFQYYREEENGRGNFPPRFSGLQFPNYSSELNVNALELDDSALYLCASSYINEAGELFFGEGSRLTVL.

The rearrangement links TRBV19 to TRBJ2-5; 8 nucleotides match TRBD1. The CDR3 runs 15 residues. With 5 bases clipped from V and 4 bases from J, the junction kept 9 bases outside the gene matches. The germline V gene encodes CDR1 LNHDA and CDR2 SQIVND (reference sequence). CDR3 residues: CASSQSGGGGETQYF. For the CDR3, the DNA is TGTGCCAGTAGTCAATCAGGGGGCGGTGGAGAGACCCAGTACTTC. The full variable domain, rest sourced from reference TRBV19 and TRBJ2-5, is DGGITQSPKYLFRKEGQNVTLSCEQNLNHDAMYWYRQDPGQGLRLIYYSQIVNDFQKGDIAEGYSVSREKKESFPLTVTSAQKNPTAFYLCASSQSGGGGETQYFGPGTRLLVL.

This chain connects TRBV5-1 to TRBJ2-2, with D perhaps matching TRBD1 or TRBD2 (5 bases each). Germline V gene lookup returns CDR1 SGHRS and CDR2 YFSETQ. This CDR3 spans 15 amino acids. Trimming removed 0 bases at V and 2 bases at J, with 8 bases between. The CDR3 region has the DNA TGCGCCAGCAGCTTGGGGGACCTTAACACCGGGGAGCTGTTTTTT. The encoded protein is CASSLGDLNTGELFF.

The CDR3 here is CASSPAQGNYGYTF. CDR3 DNA: TGCGCCAGCAGCCCGGCACAGGGAAACTATGGCTACACCTTC. The J gene is TRBJ1-2, the V gene TRBV5-1; maybe TRBD1 (6 bases). Germline V CDR1 and CDR2: SGHRS, YFSETQ. The V end was cut by 4 bases, the J end by 2 bases, with 12 bases between. The CDR3 is 14 residues long.

Only a few counts were recorded for this clone. This chain joins TRBV5-1 and TRBJ1-1, with 8 bases lining up with TRBD1. V lost 0 bases and J lost 0; bases outside the gene matches: 7. Germline CDR1 SGHRS, CDR2 YFSETQ. There are 17 residues in the CDR3. The CDR3 sequence: CASSLVLTGGMNTEAFF. The CDR3 nucleotides are TGCGCCAGCAGCTTGGTTCTAACAGGGGGTATGAACACTGAAGCTTTCTTT.

The chain uses TRBV29-1 and TRBJ2-1; D may correspond to TRBD1 or TRBD2 (5 bases each). This CDR3 is built from 12 residues. V lost 7 bases to trimming and J lost 3 bases, with 10 bases between them. Germline V gene sequence: CDR1 SQVTM, CDR2 ANQGSEA. This CDR3 reads CSGRGHYNEQFF. For the CDR3, the DNA is TGCAGCGGACGGGGCCACTACAATGAGCAGTTCTTC.

V is TRBV5-4 and J is TRBJ2-2, with 8 bases identical to TRBD2. This CDR3 is 17 amino acids long. With V trimmed by 4 bases and J by 5 bases, 13 bases remained unmatched. From germline, CDR1 is SGHNT and CDR2 YYREEE (reference sequence). The CDR3 sequence: CASSPRGGALGTGELFF. DNA of the CDR3: TGTGCCAGCAGCCCCCGGGGGGGGGCCCTTGGAACCGGGGAGCTGTTTTTT.

J is TRBJ1-1 and V is TRBV10-3; unclear D gene. V shed 0 bases and J shed 5 bases, with 10 bases lying between them. Per germline, CDR1 ENHRY and CDR2 SYGVKD. This CDR3 comprises 14 residues. CDR3 loop: CAISESQRETEAFF. DNA of the CDR3: TGTGCCATCAGTGAGTCTCAGAGGGAGACTGAAGCTTTCTTT.

V is TRBV15 and J is TRBJ1-1; D is unresolved. The CDR3 runs 15 residues. The V end lost 4 bases, the J end lost 0 bases, and 12 bases lay between the germline ends. Germline V lookup: CDR1 LNHNV, CDR2 YYDKDF (reference sequence). The CDR3 region is CATSTSTTLNTEAFF. CDR3 nucleotide sequence: TGTGCCACCAGCACCTCCACGACACTGAACACTGAAGCTTTCTTT. Combining the CDR3 with reference TRBV15 and TRBJ1-1 gives the whole variable domain DAMVIQNPRYQVTQFGKPVTLSCSQTLNHNVMYWYQQKSSQAPKLLFHYYDKDFNNEADTPDNFQSRRPNTSFCFLDIRSPGLGDTAMYLCATSTSTTLNTEAFFGQGTRLTVV.

This clone was detected ten times or more. The chain combines TRBV2 with TRBJ2-2; 9 positions match TRBD1. Germline V gives CDR1 SNHLY, CDR2 FYNNEI. There are 14 residues in the CDR3. V gave up 6 bases and J gave up 6 bases; unmatched junction bases: 5. The CDR3 DNA reads as TGTGCCAGCAGGGACAGGGGATCGGCCGGGGAGCTGTTTTTT. Its protein is CASRDRGSAGELFF.

This clone has only one observation. The gene calls are TRBV24-1 and TRBJ1-1; D uncertain. This CDR3 contains 13 residues. The V and J ends lost 8 bases and 4 bases respectively, with 13 bases between them. Germline values: CDR1 KGHDR, CDR2 SFDVKD. For the CDR3, the DNA is TGTGCCACCACCGTCCCTCTAAGCACTGAAGCTTTCTTT. Protein: CATTVPLSTEAFF.

The chain couples TRBV28 to TRBJ2-6; no clear D gene. The V end lost 2 bases, the J end lost 4 bases, and 12 bases lay between the germline ends. The CDR3 runs to 16 residues. CDR1 MDHEN and CDR2 SYDVKM come from the germline V gene. The CDR3 coding sequence is TGTGCCAGCAGTTTAAAGGGTTTCGGAGGGGCCAACGTCCTGACTTTC. Translation gives CASSLKGFGGANVLTF.

This clone was seen only once. V gene TRBV19 combines with J gene TRBJ2-3, with 8 bases lining up with TRBD1. CDR3 size: 14 residues. V shed 8 bases and J 4 bases; nucleotides not matched to a gene: 8. CDR1 and CDR2 from the germline V gene are LNHDA and SQIVND (reference sequence). CDR3 in DNA: TGTGCCAGTCGAAGAGGACAGGGAGCAGATACGCAGTATTTT. Its protein product is CASRRGQGADTQYF.

The V gene is TRBV5-6, the J gene TRBJ1-1; the D gene is possibly TRBD1 (5 bases). Germline V lookup: CDR1 SGHDT, CDR2 YYEEEE. The V and J ends lost 2 bases and 0 bases respectively, with 17 bases between them. CDR3 length: 17 amino acids. The CDR3, as DNA: TGTGCCAGCAGCTTCCTGGGCCGGGGGTTCATGAACACTGAAGCTTTCTTT. Protein product: CASSFLGRGFMNTEAFF.

The V and J genes are TRBV7-3 and TRBJ2-5; the D gene is possibly TRBD2 (6 bases). The length of the CDR3 is 14 residues. Trimming removed 2 bases at V and 0 bases at J, with 7 bases between. CDR1 and CDR2 from the germline V gene are SGHTA and FQGTGA. CDR3 residues: CASSLAGYQETQYF. CDR3 nucleotide sequence: TGTGCCAGCAGCTTAGCGGGGTACCAAGAGACCCAGTACTTC. The full variable domain, in which reference TRBV7-3 and TRBJ2-5 provide the parts outside the CDR3, is GAGVSQTPSNKVTEKGKYVELRCDPISGHTALYWYRQSLGQGPEFLIYFQGTGAADDSGLPNDRFFAVRPEGSVSTLKIQRTERGDSAVYLCASSLAGYQETQYFGPGTRLLVL.

This chain joins TRBV5-1 and TRBJ2-2; 9 bases are shared with TRBD1. V gave up 1 base and J gave up 6 bases; unmatched junction bases: 7. Per the germline V gene, CDR1 is SGHRS and CDR2 is YFSETQ. The CDR3 runs 16 residues. DNA for the CDR3: TGCGCCAGCAGCTTGCCGACAGGGGGGGGACCCGGGGAGCTGTTTTTT. Its translation: CASSLPTGGGPGELFF.

This CDR3 reads CASSPSRTYEQYV. The CDR3 nucleotides are TGTGCCAGCTCACCCAGCAGAACCTACGAGCAGTACGTC. The rearrangement joins TRBV18 to TRBJ2-7; D call uncertain. Trimming left V 3 bases short and J 2 bases short, with 8 bases between. Per the germline V gene, CDR1 is KGHSH and CDR2 is LQKENI. The CDR3 runs 13 residues.

The CDR3 protein is CASSLGTGSTYEQYV. CDR3 DNA sequence: TGTGCCAGCAGTTTAGGGACAGGGAGTACCTACGAGCAGTACGTC. The rearrangement links TRBV28 to TRBJ2-7; 9 bases are a match to TRBD1. V shed 2 bases and J 2 bases; nucleotides not matched to a gene: 4. This CDR3 region has 15 residues. Germline assignment: CDR1 MDHEN and CDR2 SYDVKM.

The chain joins TRBV27 to TRBJ2-7; D not resolved. The CDR3 covers 16 residues. Trimming pared 6 bases from V and 6 bases from J, leaving 24 bases between. Looked up from germline, CDR1 is MNHEY and CDR2 is SMNVEV (reference sequence). CDR3 DNA sequence: TGTGCCAGCAGCCCCTTCGGCAGGCCCGGACCTCTCGAGCAGTACGTC. Residues: CASSPFGRPGPLEQYV.

The rearrangement links TRBV7-9 to TRBJ1-5; D is unclear. V shed 11 bases and J shed 0 bases, with 14 bases lying between them. CDR1 and CDR2 from the germline V gene are SEHNR and FQNEAQ (reference sequence). The CDR3 consists of 14 residues. The CDR3 loop reads CAGRADHSNQPQHF. The DNA for the CDR3 is TGTGCCGGGAGGGCCGACCATAGCAATCAGCCCCAGCATTTT.

This clone has a single count. The genes are TRBV5-1 and TRBJ2-3; D is unclear. The CDR3 is 16 residues long. Trimming removed 0 bases from V and 0 bases from J, with 11 bases in between. CDR1 and CDR2 from the germline V gene are SGHRS and YFSETQ. The CDR3 loop reads CASSLEETSSTDTQYF. The CDR3 coding sequence is TGCGCCAGCAGCTTGGAAGAAACATCCAGCACAGATACGCAGTATTTT.

The CDR3 DNA is TGTGCCAGCCACCGGCGGCTGGGCAATCAGCCCCAGCATTTT. Translated: CASHRRLGNQPQHF. The rearrangement links TRBV25-1 to TRBJ1-5; D not resolved. This CDR3 region has 14 residues. The V gene's germline CDR1 is MGHDK and CDR2 SYGVNS. The V end was cut by 8 bases, the J end by 2 bases, with 13 bases between.

V usage is TRBV5-1 and J usage is TRBJ1-1; 9 bases align to TRBD1. Germline trimming cut 4 bases from V and 1 base from J; bases unmatched to any gene: 5. Germline V gives CDR1 SGHRS, CDR2 YFSETQ. The CDR3 sequence is 15 residues long. CDR3 sequence (DNA): TGCGCCAGCAGCGTACAGGGGGCGCCGAACACTGAAGCTTTCTTT. Its translation: CASSVQGAPNTEAFF.

This clone was seen once. The V and J genes are TRBV19 and TRBJ1-4; D not resolved. Trimming cost V 3 bases and J 5 bases, with 13 bases left between them. The CDR3 has 15 amino acids. Per germline, CDR1 LNHDA and CDR2 SQIVND (reference sequence). The CDR3 DNA sequence: TGTGCCAGTAGTATCAGTTGGTCGGTAAATGAAAAACTGTTTTTT. It specifies CASSISWSVNEKLFF.

The rearrangement links TRBV5-5 to TRBJ2-4; D possibly corresponds to TRBD2 (6 bases). The CDR3 runs to 15 residues. The V end was cut by 6 bases, the J end by 7 bases, with 20 bases between. Per germline, CDR1 SGHKS and CDR2 YYEKEE (reference sequence). CDR3 region: CASTRQPGEANIQYF. CDR3 coding DNA: TGTGCCAGCACTAGACAGCCGGGGGAGGCGAACATTCAGTACTTC.

The rearrangement links TRBV2 to TRBJ2-3, with D possibly matching TRBD1 (5 bases). The CDR3 spans 15 residues. V was cut by 3 bases and J by 0 bases, with 10 bases left in between. Germline lookup yields CDR1 SNHLY and CDR2 FYNNEI. CDR3 protein: CASSDDSSSTDTQYF. DNA of the CDR3: TGTGCCAGCAGTGATGACAGCTCTAGCACAGATACGCAGTATTTT.

The chain couples TRBV9 to TRBJ2-5, with TRBD2 identical over 12 bases. V lost 0 bases to trimming and J lost 1 base; unmatched junction nucleotides: 7. Germline V gives CDR1 SGDLS, CDR2 YYNGEE. This CDR3 comprises 18 residues. The CDR3 coding sequence is TGTGCCAGCAGCGTAGGGCTAGCGGGGGGGCGGGCCCAAGAGACCCAGTACTTC. Residues: CASSVGLAGGRAQETQYF.